The clone carrying this TCR beta chain was detected only a few times. Its cognate antigen is unknown. TCRdb re-called the RT-PCR reads through MiXCR, storing one row per CDR3 protein. The profile shows 600,000 to 850,000 distinct CDR3 sequences, 11% to 15% of them singletons. This sample is drawn from a study of response to subunit inactivated influenza vaccine. Study conclusions and caveats: A suggestion made by the authors is that each seasonal influenza vaccination recruits few new T cells.

Sequenced material: PBMCs from blood, taken approximately 15 days before vaccination. The clonotype comes from a man aged 45-60 years who received an inactivated influenza vaccine.

The CDR3 coding sequence is TGTGCCAGCAGCCCTACCGGGGGAGTGTGGTACTTC. As protein: CASSPTGGVWYF. The chain has TRBV7-9 and TRBJ2-7, with D maybe TRBD2 (6 bases). Between the trimmed V and J ends, which lost 5 bases and 12 bases, there was a span of 17 bases. This CDR3 region has 12 residues. Germline V CDR1 and CDR2: SEHNR, FQNEAQ (reference sequence).